A single sample gave rise to the 26 T cell receptor beta chains below, sequenced in a study of T cells after yellow fever vaccination. From the 5' RACE reads, TCRdb called clonotypes with MiXCR, one entry per CDR3 protein. Of about 500,000 distinct CDR3 sequences detected, about 15% appear once; the ten largest clones hold 17%. Sequences were derived from PBMCs, sampled about 5 days after the first yellow fever vaccination. These receptors all stem from a man between 18 and 29 years old who received the YFV17D yellow fever vaccine.

This clonotype turned up a few times. The chain recombines TRBV6-6 with TRBJ1-1; TRBD1 is a possible D gene (6 bases). The CDR3 spans 13 residues. Trimming shortened V by 6 bases and J by 5 bases, and 13 bases separated the two germline ends. The V gene's germline CDR1 is MNHNY and CDR2 SVGAGI (reference sequence). CDR3 bases: TGTGCCAGCAGACCAGGGGTGGCGACTGAAGCTTTCTTT. Encoded protein: CASRPGVATEAFF.

This clonotype turned up a few times. The CDR3 sequence is CASSQGRDRGNEQFF. CDR3 nucleotides: TGCGCCAGCAGCCAAGGCCGGGACAGGGGGAATGAGCAGTTCTTC. J is TRBJ2-1 and V is TRBV4-3; 11 bases fit TRBD1. Trimming took 1 base from V and 7 from J; bases not matched to a gene: 3. The CDR3 extends over 15 amino acids. Germline assignment: CDR1 LGHNA and CDR2 YSLEER.

At least ten counts were recorded for this clonotype. The rearrangement joins TRBV5-5 to TRBJ2-3, with D perhaps TRBD1 (5 bases). The CDR3 runs to 13 residues. Trimming pared 4 bases from V and 4 bases from J, leaving 10 bases between. Germline lookup yields CDR1 SGHKS and CDR2 YYEKEE (reference sequence). CDR3 bases: TGTGCCAGCAGCGCCTGGACACCAGATACGCAGTATTTT. It specifies CASSAWTPDTQYF.

This clonotype appeared a few times. The chain carries TRBV5-4 and TRBJ2-4; D is ambiguous. V was trimmed by 2 bases and J by 4 bases, leaving 10 bases between them. Germline V CDR1 and CDR2: SGHNT, YYREEE (reference sequence). The CDR3 spans 14 residues. CDR3 loop: CASSFGPGKNIQYF. DNA for the CDR3: TGTGCCAGCAGCTTTGGTCCTGGTAAAAACATTCAGTACTTC.

This sequence joins TRBV7-2 and TRBJ1-6; no clear D. Per germline, CDR1 SGHTA and CDR2 FQGNSA. The CDR3 contains 14 residues. Trimming removed 5 bases at V and 10 bases at J, with 15 bases between. The CDR3 nucleotides read TGTGCCAGCAGCCTGTCTCCTCGGGTCTCACCCCTCCACTTT. It yields the protein CASSLSPRVSPLHF.

The rearrangement uses TRBV12-3 or TRBV12-4 and TRBJ2-2; no definite D call. The CDR3 sequence is 13 residues long. V was clipped by 4 bases and J by 6 bases, with 9 bases between them. The CDR3 region is CASSSGIAGELFF. The CDR3 DNA sequence: TGTGCCAGCAGTTCGGGTATCGCCGGGGAGCTGTTTTTT.

The chain joins TRBV5-1 to TRBJ2-7; D is undetermined. CDR1 is SGHRS, CDR2 YFSETQ, per germline. V was cut by 0 bases and J by 5 bases, with 12 bases left in between. This CDR3 has 14 amino acids. The CDR3 spells CASSLGVHGDEQYF. The CDR3 nucleotides read TGCGCCAGCAGCTTGGGGGTACATGGGGACGAGCAGTACTTC.

The chain joins TRBV4-2 to TRBJ2-2, with D possibly being TRBD2 (5 bases). CDR3 length equals 15 residues. Per germline, CDR1 LGHNA and CDR2 YNFKEQ. V was cut by 0 bases and J by 3 bases, with 8 bases left in between. This chain's CDR3 is CASSQEAGDTGELFF. DNA of the CDR3: TGTGCCAGCAGCCAAGAGGCCGGGGACACCGGGGAGCTGTTTTTT.

This sequence joins TRBV4-2 and TRBJ1-2; D perhaps matches TRBD1 (6 bases). The CDR3 consists of 17 residues. Trimming stripped 0 bases from V and 3 bases from J, with 17 bases between. Germline-derived CDR1 and CDR2 are LGHNA and YNFKEQ. For the CDR3, the DNA is TGTGCCAGCAGCCAAGAAACAACAGGGTATAAAGACTATGGCTACACCTTC. Translation gives CASSQETTGYKDYGYTF.

Of note for this clonotype: At one end the junction does not follow the germline gene, possibly because of a read error. This chain uses TRBV6-2 or TRBV6-3 with TRBJ2-2, with D perhaps matching TRBD2 (6 bases). The CDR3 spans 14 residues. CDR1 and CDR2 (germline): MNHEY, SVGEGT. CDR3 in amino acids: CASKATANTGGLFF. The CDR3 DNA reads TGTGCCAGCAAGGCGACAGCGAACACCGGGGGGCTGTTTTTT.

J is TRBJ2-2 and V is TRBV11-2, with a possible D match to TRBD2 (5 bases). V lost 3 bases, J lost 4 bases, and 12 bases lay in between. CDR3 length: 15 residues. The V gene's germline CDR1 is SGHAT and CDR2 FQNNGV. CDR3 nucleotides: TGTGCCAGCAGCTTGTCTGCCGGAGGCACCGGGGAGCTGTTTTTT. It encodes CASSLSAGGTGELFF.

The rearrangement links TRBV6-2 or TRBV6-3 to TRBJ1-6, with unresolved D. CDR3 length equals 12 residues. CDR1 is MNHEY and CDR2 is SVGEGT in the germline V gene. Trimming removed 6 bases at V and 6 bases at J, with 6 bases between. CDR3 coding DNA: TGTGCCAGCAGGATCGGTAATTCACCCCTCCACTTT. Its translation: CASRIGNSPLHF.

The CDR3 sequence is CSARNRYIPEAFF. CDR3 DNA: TGCAGTGCTAGGAACAGATACATCCCTGAAGCTTTCTTT. The rearrangement links TRBV20-1 to TRBJ1-1; D unclear. Germline V gives CDR1 DFQATT, CDR2 SNEGSKA (reference sequence). This CDR3 has 13 residues. V was cut by 3 bases and J by 6 bases, with 14 bases left in between.

This clonotype occurred once. The chain combines TRBV7-2 with TRBJ2-7; TRBD2 might be the D (5 bases). The V gene's germline CDR1 is SGHTA and CDR2 FQGNSA. V lost 4 bases and J 5 bases, leaving 18 bases between the germline ends. The CDR3 contains 15 residues. The CDR3 DNA reads TGTGCCAGCAGCTGGGAAATTAGCGTATACAACGAGCAGTACTTC. This sequence encodes CASSWEISVYNEQYF.

As DNA, the CDR3 is TGCGCCAGCAGCTTGACGAGACCGAACACTGAAGCTTTCTTT. Translation gives CASSLTRPNTEAFF. The V gene is TRBV5-1, the J gene TRBJ1-1; the D is unclear. CDR3 length: 14 residues. Trimming stripped 1 base from V and 1 base from J, with 8 bases between. The germline CDR1 and CDR2 sequences are SGHRS and YFSETQ.

The V and J genes are TRBV4-3 and TRBJ1-2; no reliable D call. CDR3 length: 15 residues. Trimming left V 0 bases short and J 4 bases short, with 12 bases between. Per the germline V gene, CDR1 is LGHNA and CDR2 is YSLEER. The CDR3 spells CASSQDVGPGYGYTF. The CDR3 bases are TGCGCCAGCAGCCAAGATGTTGGTCCTGGCTATGGCTACACCTTC.

This clonotype has more than one count but fewer than ten. V usage is TRBV12-5 and J usage is TRBJ2-7; 12 bases are a match to TRBD2. Germline V lookup: CDR1 LGHNT, CDR2 FRNRAP. The CDR3 extends over 16 amino acids. The J segment lost 2 bases and the V segment lost 1 base, leaving 3 bases of the junction unmatched. The CDR3 sequence is CASGLARLAGAYEQYV. In DNA, the CDR3 is TGTGCTAGTGGTTTGGCCCGACTAGCGGGGGCCTACGAGCAGTACGTC.

V and J are TRBV4-2 and TRBJ1-4; 10 nucleotides align to TRBD1. The J segment lost 4 bases and the V segment lost 3 bases, leaving 2 bases of the junction unmatched. This CDR3 has 15 residues. Germline V gene sequence: CDR1 LGHNA, CDR2 YNFKEQ. As DNA, the CDR3 is TGTGCCAGCAGCCAGGACAGGGGGTTTAATGAAAAACTGTTTTTT. Translation: CASSQDRGFNEKLFF.

The chain combines TRBV6-2 or TRBV6-3 with TRBJ2-5; 7 nucleotides line up with TRBD1. V dropped 6 bases and J dropped 3; count of bases not matched to a gene: 16. This CDR3 comprises 17 residues. Germline CDR1 is MNHEY and CDR2 is SVGEGT. The CDR3, as DNA: TGTGCCAGCAGCCCGCTTGGACAGGCGGCCCCCGAAGAGACCCAGTACTTC. Translated, it gives CASSPLGQAAPEETQYF.

The chain has TRBV19 and TRBJ1-6; a weak D match, TRBD1 (5 bases). CDR3 length: 12 residues. The germline CDR1 and CDR2 sequences are LNHDA and SQIVND (reference sequence). V lost 2 bases and J lost 13, with 9 bases in between. The CDR3 sequence is CASSIREGPLHF. The CDR3 nucleotides are TGTGCCAGTAGTATACGGGAGGGGCCCCTCCACTTT.

This clonotype was counted between two and nine times. The genes are TRBV6-2 or TRBV6-3 and TRBJ2-7, with D tentatively TRBD1 or TRBD2 (5 bases each). The CDR3 spans 12 residues. Germline assignment: CDR1 MNHEY and CDR2 SVGEGT. The V end lost 6 bases, the J end lost 2 bases, and 8 bases lay between the germline ends. CDR3 nucleotides: TGTGCCAGCAGCTGGGACGCCTACGAGCAGTACTTC. Its protein is CASSWDAYEQYF.

The chain combines TRBV29-1 with TRBJ2-3, with a weak D call TRBD2 (7 bases). Trimming removed 2 bases from V and 6 bases from J, with 18 bases in between. Looked up from germline, CDR1 is SQVTM and CDR2 is ANQGSEA. The CDR3 sequence is 15 residues long. CDR3 sequence (DNA): TGCAGCGTTGAAACCGGGGGGCATTCGGGGGATACGCAGTATTTT. It specifies CSVETGGHSGDTQYF.

This clonotype was seen a few times. This chain joins TRBV7-8 and TRBJ2-1; 11 nucleotides match TRBD1. V gave up 5 bases and J gave up 6 bases; unmatched junction bases: 6. Germline CDR1 is SGHVS and CDR2 is FQNEAQ. The CDR3 is made up of 15 amino acids. The CDR3 DNA sequence: TGTGCCAGCAGCCCCGGGACAGGGGGATCCAATGAGCAGTTCTTC. This sequence encodes CASSPGTGGSNEQFF.

This clonotype occurred a few times. This chain uses TRBV18 with TRBJ2-4; tentatively, D is TRBD1 (5 bases). The germline CDR1 and CDR2 sequences are KGHSH and LQKENI. Trimming left V 6 bases short and J 0 bases short, with 6 bases between. This CDR3 spans 13 amino acids. The CDR3 nucleotides read TGTGCCAGCTCCAGGGCAGCCAAAAACATTCAGTACTTC. Residues: CASSRAAKNIQYF.

This clonotype was recorded once. V gene TRBV6-5 combines with J gene TRBJ2-3, with 10 nucleotides matching TRBD2. CDR3 length equals 16 residues. V was clipped by 0 bases and J by 5 bases; unmatched bases: 5. Germline loops: CDR1 MNHEY, CDR2 SVGAGI. This CDR3 is CASSYSSGGAGDTQYF. As DNA, the CDR3 is TGTGCCAGCAGTTACTCGAGCGGGGGGGCGGGAGATACGCAGTATTTT.

This clonotype was seen a few times. V usage is TRBV5-5 and J usage is TRBJ1-2; D not resolved. The germline V and J ends were trimmed by 1 base and 8 bases, with 6 bases remaining between them. The CDR3 contains 11 residues. Germline CDR1 is SGHKS and CDR2 is YYEKEE (reference sequence). For the CDR3, the DNA is TGTGCCAGCAGCTTGTCACTCGGCTACACCTTC. It is translated as CASSLSLGYTF. The entire variable domain, with the rest obtained from reference TRBV5-5 and TRBJ1-2, is as follows: DAGVTQSPTHLIKTRGQQVTLRCSPISGHKSVSWYQQVLGQGPQFIFQYYEKEERGRGNFPDRFSARQFPNYSSELNVNALLLGDSALYLCASSLSLGYTFGSGTRLTVV.